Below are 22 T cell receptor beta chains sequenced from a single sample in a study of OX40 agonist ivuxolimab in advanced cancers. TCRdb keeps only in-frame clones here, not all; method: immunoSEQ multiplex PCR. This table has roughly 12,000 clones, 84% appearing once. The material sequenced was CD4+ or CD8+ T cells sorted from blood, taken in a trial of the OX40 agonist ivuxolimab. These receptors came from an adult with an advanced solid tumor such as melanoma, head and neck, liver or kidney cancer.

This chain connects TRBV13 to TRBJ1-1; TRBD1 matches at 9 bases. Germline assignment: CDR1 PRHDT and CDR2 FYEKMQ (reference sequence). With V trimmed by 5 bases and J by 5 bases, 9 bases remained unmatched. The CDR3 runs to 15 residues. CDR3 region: CASSDRQGVDTEAFF. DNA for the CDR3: TGTGCCAGCAGCGACCGACAGGGGGTTGATACTGAAGCTTTCTTT.

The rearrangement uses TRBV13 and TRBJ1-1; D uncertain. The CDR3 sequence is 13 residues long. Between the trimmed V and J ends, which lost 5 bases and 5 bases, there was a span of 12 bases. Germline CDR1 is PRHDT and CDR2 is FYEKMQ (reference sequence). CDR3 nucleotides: TGTGCCAGCAGCACCGCCGACCGGACTGAAGCTTTCTTT. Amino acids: CASSTADRTEAFF. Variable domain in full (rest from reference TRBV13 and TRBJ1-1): AAGVIQSPRHLIKEKRETATLKCYPIPRHDTVYWYQQGPGQDPQFLISFYEKMQSDKGSIPDRFSAQQFSDYHSELNMSSLELGDSALYFCASSTADRTEAFFGQGTRLTVV.

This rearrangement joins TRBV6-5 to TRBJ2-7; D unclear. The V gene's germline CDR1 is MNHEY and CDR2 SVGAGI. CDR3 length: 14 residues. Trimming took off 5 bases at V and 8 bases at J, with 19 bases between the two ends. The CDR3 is CASSEPGPSTKQYF. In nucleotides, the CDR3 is TGTGCCAGCAGTGAACCTGGGCCTTCTACGAAGCAGTACTTC.

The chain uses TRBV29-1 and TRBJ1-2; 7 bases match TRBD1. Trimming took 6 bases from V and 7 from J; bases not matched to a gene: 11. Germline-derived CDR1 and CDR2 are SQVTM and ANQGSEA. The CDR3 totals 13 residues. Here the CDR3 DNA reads TGCAGCGTGGGCCCCGACAGGGATTCTGGCTACACCTTC. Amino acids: CSVGPDRDSGYTF.

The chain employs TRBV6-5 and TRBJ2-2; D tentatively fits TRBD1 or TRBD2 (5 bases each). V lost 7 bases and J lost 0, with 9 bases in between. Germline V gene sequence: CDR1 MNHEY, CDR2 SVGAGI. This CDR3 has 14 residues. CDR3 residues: CASTPGPNTGELFF. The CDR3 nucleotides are TGTGCCAGCACTCCGGGGCCGAACACCGGGGAGCTGTTTTTT.

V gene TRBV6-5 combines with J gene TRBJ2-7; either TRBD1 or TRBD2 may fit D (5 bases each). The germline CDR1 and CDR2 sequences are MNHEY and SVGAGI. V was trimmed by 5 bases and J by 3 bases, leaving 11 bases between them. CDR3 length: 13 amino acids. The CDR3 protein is CASSLRDGYEQYF. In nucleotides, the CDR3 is TGTGCCAGCAGTCTCCGGGACGGCTACGAGCAGTACTTC.

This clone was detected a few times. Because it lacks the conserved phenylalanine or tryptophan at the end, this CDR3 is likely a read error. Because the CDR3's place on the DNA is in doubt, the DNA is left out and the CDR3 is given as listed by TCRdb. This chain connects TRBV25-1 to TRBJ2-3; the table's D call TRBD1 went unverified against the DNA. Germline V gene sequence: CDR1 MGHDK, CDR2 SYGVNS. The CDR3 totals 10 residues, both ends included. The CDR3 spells CATREGQGKL.

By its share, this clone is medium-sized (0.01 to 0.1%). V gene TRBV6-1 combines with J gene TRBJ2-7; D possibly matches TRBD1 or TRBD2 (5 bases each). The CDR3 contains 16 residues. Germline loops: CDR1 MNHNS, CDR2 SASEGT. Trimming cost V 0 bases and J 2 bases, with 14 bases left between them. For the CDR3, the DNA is TGTGCCAGCAGTGAAGCGGGTTACGGGGCGACCTACGAGCAGTACTTC. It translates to CASSEAGYGATYEQYF.

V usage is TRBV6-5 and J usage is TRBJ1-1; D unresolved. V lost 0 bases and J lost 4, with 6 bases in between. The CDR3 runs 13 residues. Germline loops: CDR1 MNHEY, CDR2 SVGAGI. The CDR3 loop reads CASSYSEGTEAFF. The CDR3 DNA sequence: TGTGCCAGCAGTTACTCGGAAGGCACTGAAGCTTTCTTT.

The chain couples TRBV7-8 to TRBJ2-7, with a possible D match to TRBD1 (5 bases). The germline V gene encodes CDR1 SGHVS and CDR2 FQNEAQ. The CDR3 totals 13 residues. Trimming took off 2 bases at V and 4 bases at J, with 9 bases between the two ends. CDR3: CASSLRSGYEQYF. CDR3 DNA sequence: TGTGCCAGCAGCTTAAGGTCAGGGTACGAGCAGTACTTC.

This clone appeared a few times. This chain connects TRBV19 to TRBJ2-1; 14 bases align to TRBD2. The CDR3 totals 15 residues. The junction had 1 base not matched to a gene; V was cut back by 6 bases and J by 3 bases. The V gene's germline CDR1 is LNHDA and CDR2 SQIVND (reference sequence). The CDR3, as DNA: TGTGCCAGTAGGGGGACTAGCGGGAGCTACAATGAGCAGTTCTTC. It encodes CASRGTSGSYNEQFF.

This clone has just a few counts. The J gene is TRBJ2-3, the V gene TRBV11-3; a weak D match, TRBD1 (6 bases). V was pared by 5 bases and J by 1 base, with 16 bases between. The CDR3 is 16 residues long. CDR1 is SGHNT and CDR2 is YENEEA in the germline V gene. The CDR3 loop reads CASSPGPRGRTDTQYF. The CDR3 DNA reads TGTGCCAGCAGCCCTGGCCCCAGGGGCCGCACAGATACGCAGTATTTT.

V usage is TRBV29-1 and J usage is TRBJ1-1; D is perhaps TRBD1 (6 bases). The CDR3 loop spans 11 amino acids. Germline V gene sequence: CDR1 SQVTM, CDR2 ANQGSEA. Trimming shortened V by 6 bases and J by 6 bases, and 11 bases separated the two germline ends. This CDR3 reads CSVIRQAEAFF. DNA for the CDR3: TGCAGCGTGATAAGACAGGCTGAAGCTTTCTTT.

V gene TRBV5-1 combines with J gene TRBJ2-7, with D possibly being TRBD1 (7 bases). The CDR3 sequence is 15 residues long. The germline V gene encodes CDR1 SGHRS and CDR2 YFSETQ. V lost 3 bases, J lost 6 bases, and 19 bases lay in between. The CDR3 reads CASSWGAGGLGEQYF. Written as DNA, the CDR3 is TGCGCCAGCAGCTGGGGGGCAGGGGGGCTCGGCGAGCAGTACTTC.

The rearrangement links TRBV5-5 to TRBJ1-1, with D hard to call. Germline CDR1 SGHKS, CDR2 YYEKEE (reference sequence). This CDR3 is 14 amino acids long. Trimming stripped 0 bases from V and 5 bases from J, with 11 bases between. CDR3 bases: TGTGCCAGCAGCTTGGGCTGGGGAGTTACTGAAGCTTTCTTT. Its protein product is CASSLGWGVTEAFF.

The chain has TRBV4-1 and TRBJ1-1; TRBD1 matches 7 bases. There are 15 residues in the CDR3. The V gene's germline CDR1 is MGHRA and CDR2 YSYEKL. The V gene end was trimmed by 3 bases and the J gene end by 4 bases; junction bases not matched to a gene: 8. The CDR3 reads CASSQGPTGATEAFF. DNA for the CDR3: TGCGCCAGCAGCCAGGGCCCCACAGGGGCCACTGAAGCTTTCTTT.

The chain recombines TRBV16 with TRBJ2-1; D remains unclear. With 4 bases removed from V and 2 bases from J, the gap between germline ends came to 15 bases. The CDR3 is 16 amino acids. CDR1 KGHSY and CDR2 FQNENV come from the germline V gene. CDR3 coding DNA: TGTGCCAGCAGCCGAGACACCCCTGGCACCTACAATGAGCAGTTCTTC. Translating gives CASSRDTPGTYNEQFF.

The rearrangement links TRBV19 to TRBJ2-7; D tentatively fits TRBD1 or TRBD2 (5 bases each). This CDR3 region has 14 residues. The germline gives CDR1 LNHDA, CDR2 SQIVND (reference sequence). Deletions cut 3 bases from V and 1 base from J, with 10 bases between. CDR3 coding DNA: TGTGCCAGTAGTATTCGGGGCAGATCCTACGAGCAGTACTTC. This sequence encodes CASSIRGRSYEQYF.

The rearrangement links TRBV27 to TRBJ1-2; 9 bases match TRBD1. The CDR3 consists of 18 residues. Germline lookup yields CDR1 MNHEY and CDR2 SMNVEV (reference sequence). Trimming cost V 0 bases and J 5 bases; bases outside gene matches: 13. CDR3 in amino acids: CASSLSGTGLVGKYGYTF. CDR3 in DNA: TGTGCCAGCAGTTTATCGGGGACAGGGTTAGTCGGGAAATATGGCTACACCTTC.

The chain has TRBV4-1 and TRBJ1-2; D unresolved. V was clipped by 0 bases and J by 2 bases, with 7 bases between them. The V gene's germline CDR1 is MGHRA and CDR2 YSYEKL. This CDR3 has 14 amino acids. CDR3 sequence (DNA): TGCGCCAGCAGCCAAGACTTGGGGAACTATGGCTACACCTTC. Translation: CASSQDLGNYGYTF.

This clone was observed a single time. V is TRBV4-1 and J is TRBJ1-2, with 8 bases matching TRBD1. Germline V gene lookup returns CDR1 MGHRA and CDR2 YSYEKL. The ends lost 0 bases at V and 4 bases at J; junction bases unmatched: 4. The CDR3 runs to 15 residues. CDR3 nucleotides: TGCGCCAGCAGCCAAGATGGACAGGGAAGCTATGGCTACACCTTC. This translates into CASSQDGQGSYGYTF.

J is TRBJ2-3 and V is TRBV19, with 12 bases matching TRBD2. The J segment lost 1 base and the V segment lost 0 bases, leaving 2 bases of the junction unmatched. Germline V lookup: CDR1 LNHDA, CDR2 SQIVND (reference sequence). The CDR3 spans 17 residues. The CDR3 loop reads CASSIETSGGGTDTQYF. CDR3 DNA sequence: TGTGCCAGTAGTATAGAGACTAGCGGGGGAGGCACAGATACGCAGTATTTT.